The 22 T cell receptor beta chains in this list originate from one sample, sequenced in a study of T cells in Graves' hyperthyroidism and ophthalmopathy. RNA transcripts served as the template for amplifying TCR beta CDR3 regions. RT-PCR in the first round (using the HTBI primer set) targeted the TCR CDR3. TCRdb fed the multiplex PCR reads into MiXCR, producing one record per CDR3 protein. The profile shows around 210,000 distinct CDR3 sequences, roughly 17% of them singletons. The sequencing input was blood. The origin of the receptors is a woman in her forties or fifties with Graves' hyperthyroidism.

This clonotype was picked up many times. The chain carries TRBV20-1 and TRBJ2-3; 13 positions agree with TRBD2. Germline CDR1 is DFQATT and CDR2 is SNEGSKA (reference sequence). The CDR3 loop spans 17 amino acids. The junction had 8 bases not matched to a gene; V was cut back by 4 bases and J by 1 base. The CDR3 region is CSAIGLAGVGGTDTQYF. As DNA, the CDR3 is TGCAGTGCTATAGGACTAGCGGGAGTTGGGGGCACAGATACGCAGTATTTT.

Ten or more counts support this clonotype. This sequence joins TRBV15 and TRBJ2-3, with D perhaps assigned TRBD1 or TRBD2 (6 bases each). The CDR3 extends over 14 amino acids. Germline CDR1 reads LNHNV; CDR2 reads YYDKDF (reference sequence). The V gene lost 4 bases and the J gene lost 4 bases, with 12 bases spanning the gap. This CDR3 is CATSNGGSADTQYF. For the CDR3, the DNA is TGTGCCACCAGCAACGGGGGCTCGGCAGATACGCAGTATTTT. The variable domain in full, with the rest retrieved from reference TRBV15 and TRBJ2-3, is DAMVIQNPRYQVTQFGKPVTLSCSQTLNHNVMYWYQQKSSQAPKLLFHYYDKDFNNEADTPDNFQSRRPNTSFCFLDIRSPGLGDTAMYLCATSNGGSADTQYFGPGTRLTVL.

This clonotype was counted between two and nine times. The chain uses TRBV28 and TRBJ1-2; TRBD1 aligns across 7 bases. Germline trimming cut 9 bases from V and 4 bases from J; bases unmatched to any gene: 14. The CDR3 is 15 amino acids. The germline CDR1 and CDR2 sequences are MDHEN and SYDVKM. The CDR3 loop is CASYTIQGVGYGYTF. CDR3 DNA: TGTGCCAGTTACACAATCCAGGGGGTGGGCTATGGCTACACCTTC.

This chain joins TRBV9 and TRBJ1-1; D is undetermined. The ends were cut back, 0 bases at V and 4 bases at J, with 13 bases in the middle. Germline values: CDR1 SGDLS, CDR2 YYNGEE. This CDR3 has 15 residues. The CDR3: CASSVATEQGTEAFF. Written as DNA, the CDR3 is TGTGCCAGCAGCGTAGCTACAGAACAAGGCACTGAAGCTTTCTTT. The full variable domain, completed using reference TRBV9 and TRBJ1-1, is DSGVTQTPKHLITATGQRVTLRCSPRSGDLSVYWYQQSLDQGLQFLIQYYNGEERAKGNILERFSAQQFPDLHSELNLSSLELGDSALYFCASSVATEQGTEAFFGQGTRLTVV.

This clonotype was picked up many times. CDR3 nucleotides: TGTGCCAGCAGCGTAGCCGGAAGTTACCAAGAGACCCAGTACTTC. This sequence encodes CASSVAGSYQETQYF. The chain uses TRBV9 and TRBJ2-5; D ambiguous. CDR3 size: 15 residues. CDR1 SGDLS and CDR2 YYNGEE come from the germline V gene. Trimming cost V 0 bases and J 0 bases, with 9 bases left between them. The full variable domain, its missing parts supplied by reference TRBV9 and TRBJ2-5, is DSGVTQTPKHLITATGQRVTLRCSPRSGDLSVYWYQQSLDQGLQFLIQYYNGEERAKGNILERFSAQQFPDLHSELNLSSLELGDSALYFCASSVAGSYQETQYFGPGTRLLVL.

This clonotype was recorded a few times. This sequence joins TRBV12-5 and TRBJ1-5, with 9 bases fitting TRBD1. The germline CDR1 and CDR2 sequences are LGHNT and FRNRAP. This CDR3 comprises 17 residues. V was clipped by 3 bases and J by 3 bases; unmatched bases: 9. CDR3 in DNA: TGTGCTAGTGGTTTAATAGTACAGGGGGCTTACAATCAGCCCCAGCATTTT. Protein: CASGLIVQGAYNQPQHF.

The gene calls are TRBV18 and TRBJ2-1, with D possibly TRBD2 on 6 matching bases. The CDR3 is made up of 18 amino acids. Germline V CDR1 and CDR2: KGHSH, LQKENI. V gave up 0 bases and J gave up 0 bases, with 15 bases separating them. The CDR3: CASSPPFGGTSSYNEQFF. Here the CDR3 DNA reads TGTGCCAGCTCACCACCGTTCGGGGGAACCAGCTCCTACAATGAGCAGTTCTTC.

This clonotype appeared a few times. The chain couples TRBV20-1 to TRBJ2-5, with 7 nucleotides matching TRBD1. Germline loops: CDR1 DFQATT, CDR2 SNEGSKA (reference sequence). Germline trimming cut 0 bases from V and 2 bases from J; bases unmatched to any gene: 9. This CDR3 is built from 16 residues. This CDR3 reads CSARDRPLTGQETQYF. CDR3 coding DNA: TGCAGTGCTAGAGATCGACCTCTGACAGGGCAAGAGACCCAGTACTTC.

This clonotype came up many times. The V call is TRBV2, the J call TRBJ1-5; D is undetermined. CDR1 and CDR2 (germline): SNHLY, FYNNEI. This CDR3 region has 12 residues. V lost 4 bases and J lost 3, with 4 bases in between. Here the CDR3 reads CASSGDNQPQHF. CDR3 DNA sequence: TGTGCCAGCAGTGGAGACAATCAGCCCCAGCATTTT.

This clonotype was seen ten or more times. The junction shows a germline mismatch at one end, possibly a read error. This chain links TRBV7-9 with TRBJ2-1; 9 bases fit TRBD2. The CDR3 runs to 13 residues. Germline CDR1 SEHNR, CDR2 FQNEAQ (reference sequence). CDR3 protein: CATSGRSYNEQFF. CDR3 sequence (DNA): TGTGCCACCAGCGGGAGGTCCTACAATGAGCAGTTCTTC. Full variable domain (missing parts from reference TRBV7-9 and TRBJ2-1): DTGVSQNPRHKITKRGQNVTFRCDPISEHNRLYWYRQTLGQGPEFLTYFQNEAQLEKSRLLSDRFSAERPKGSFSTLEIQRTEQGDSAMYLCATSGRSYNEQFFGPGTRLTVL.

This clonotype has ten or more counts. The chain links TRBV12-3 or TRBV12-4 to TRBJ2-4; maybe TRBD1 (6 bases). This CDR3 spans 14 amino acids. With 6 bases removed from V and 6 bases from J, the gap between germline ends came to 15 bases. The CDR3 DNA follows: TGTGCCAGCAGGCAGACAGGTTTCCCAAACATTCAGTACTTC. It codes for CASRQTGFPNIQYF.

This CDR3 is CASSFEGSGPQHF. CDR3 DNA sequence: TGTGCCAGCAGTTTCGAGGGGAGCGGGCCCCAGCATTTT. The V call is TRBV27, the J call TRBJ1-5; the D gene is possibly TRBD1 (5 bases). The CDR3 is 13 residues long. Trimming cost V 3 bases and J 9 bases, with 12 bases left between them. Germline CDR1 and CDR2: MNHEY and SMNVEV (reference sequence).

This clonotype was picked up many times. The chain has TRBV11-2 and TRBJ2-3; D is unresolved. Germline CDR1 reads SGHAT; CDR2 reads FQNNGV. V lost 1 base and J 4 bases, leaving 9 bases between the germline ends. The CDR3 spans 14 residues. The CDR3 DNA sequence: TGTGCCAGCAGCTTAGTGGGTGCCTCAGATACGCAGTATTTT. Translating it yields CASSLVGASDTQYF. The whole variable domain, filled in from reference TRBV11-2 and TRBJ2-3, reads EAGVAQSPRYKIIEKRQSVAFWCNPISGHATLYWYQQILGQGPKLLIQFQNNGVVDDSQLPKDRFSAERLKGVDSTLKIQPAKLEDSAVYLCASSLVGASDTQYFGPGTRLTVL.

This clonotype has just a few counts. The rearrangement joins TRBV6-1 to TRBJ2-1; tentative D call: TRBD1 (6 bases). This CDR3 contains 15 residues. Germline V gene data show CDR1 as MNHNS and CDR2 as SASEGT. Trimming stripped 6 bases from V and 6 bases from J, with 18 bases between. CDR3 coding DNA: TGTGCCAGCAGCGGCTATTCCGGGACATTCAATGAGCAGTTCTTC. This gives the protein CASSGYSGTFNEQFF.

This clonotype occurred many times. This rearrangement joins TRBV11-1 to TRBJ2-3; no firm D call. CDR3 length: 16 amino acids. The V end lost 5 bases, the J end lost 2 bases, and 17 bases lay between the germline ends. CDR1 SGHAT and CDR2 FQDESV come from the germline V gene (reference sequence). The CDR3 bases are TGTGCCAGCAGCCTTCATAGGCGCACGGACACAGATACGCAGTATTTT. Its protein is CASSLHRRTDTDTQYF.

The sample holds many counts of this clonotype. CDR3 nucleotides: TGTGCCATCAGCGAGGACAGTCGGGAGATAGATACGCAGTATTTT. Translation: CAISEDSREIDTQYF. The V gene is TRBV10-3, the J gene TRBJ2-3, with D tentatively TRBD1 or TRBD2 (6 bases each). This CDR3 region has 15 residues. Germline V gives CDR1 ENHRY, CDR2 SYGVKD. V lost 6 bases and J 5 bases, leaving 18 bases between the germline ends.

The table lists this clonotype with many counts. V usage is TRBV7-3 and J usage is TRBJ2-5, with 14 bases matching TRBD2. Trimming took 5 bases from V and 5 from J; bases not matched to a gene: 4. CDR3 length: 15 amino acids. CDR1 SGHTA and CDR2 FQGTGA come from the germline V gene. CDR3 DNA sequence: TGTGCCAGCAGCCGGGGACTAGCGGGGGCGGAGACCCAGTACTTC. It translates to CASSRGLAGAETQYF.

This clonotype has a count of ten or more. The CDR3: CASSAQGPSYNEQFF. CDR3 sequence (DNA): TGTGCCAGCAGCGCCCAGGGACCCTCCTACAATGAGCAGTTCTTC. V and J are TRBV12-3 or TRBV12-4 and TRBJ2-1; D tentatively fits TRBD1 or TRBD2 (5 bases each). This CDR3 contains 15 residues. Deletions cut 6 bases from V and 0 bases from J, with 12 bases between.

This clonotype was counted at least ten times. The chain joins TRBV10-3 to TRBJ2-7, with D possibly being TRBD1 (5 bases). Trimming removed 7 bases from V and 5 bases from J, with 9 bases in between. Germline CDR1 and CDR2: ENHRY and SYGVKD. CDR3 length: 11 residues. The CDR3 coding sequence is TGTGCCATCAATAGGGGCAACGAGCAGTACTTC. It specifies CAINRGNEQYF.

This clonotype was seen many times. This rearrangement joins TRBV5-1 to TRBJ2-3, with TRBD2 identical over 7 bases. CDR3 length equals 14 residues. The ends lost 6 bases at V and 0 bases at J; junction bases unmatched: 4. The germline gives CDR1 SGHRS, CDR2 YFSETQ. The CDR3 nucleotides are TGCGCCAGCACTAGCGGTTCTAGCACAGATACGCAGTATTTT. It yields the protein CASTSGSSTDTQYF. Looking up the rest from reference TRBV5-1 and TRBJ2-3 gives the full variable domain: KAGVTQTPRYLIKTRGQQVTLSCSPISGHRSVSWYQQTPGQGLQFLFEYFSETQRNKGNFPGRFSGRQFSNSRSEMNVSTLELGDSALYLCASTSGSSTDTQYFGPGTRLTVL.

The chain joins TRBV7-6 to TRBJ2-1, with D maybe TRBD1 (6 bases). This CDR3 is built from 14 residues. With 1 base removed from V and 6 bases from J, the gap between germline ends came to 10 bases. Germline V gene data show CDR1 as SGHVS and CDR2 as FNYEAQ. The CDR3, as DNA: TGTGCCAGCAGCTTAGGGGGGCCGGGCAATGAGCAGTTCTTC. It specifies CASSLGGPGNEQFF. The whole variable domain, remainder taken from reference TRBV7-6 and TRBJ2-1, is GAGVSQSPRYKVTKRGQDVALRCDPISGHVSLYWYRQALGQGPEFLTYFNYEAQQDKSGLPNDRFSAERPEGSISTLTIQRTEQRDSAMYRCASSLGGPGNEQFFGPGTRLTVL.

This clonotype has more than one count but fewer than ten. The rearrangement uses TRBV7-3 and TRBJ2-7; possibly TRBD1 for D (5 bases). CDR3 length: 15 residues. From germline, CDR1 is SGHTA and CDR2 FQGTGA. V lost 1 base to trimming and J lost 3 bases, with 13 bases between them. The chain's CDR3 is CASSLSAGKNYEQYF. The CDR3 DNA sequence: TGTGCCAGCAGCTTAAGCGCAGGGAAGAACTACGAGCAGTACTTC.